Here is one T cell receptor beta chain with its context. Participant age was about 18 to 89 years, and participants resided in roughly 25 US areas. There are 14 residues in the CDR3. The germline gives CDR1 SGDLS, CDR2 YYNGEE. V gave up 0 bases and J gave up 2 bases, with 7 bases separating them. In the original workflow: For nucleated cells, counts were estimated from reference gene primer amplification. The protocol was immunoSEQ multiplex PCR, while the TCRdb copy is restricted to in-frame clones and leaves out a portion. Clone size and the V and J calls come from that table; the DNA yielded D and trimming. This sample has roughly 140,000 clones, with around 82% found just once. The data were taken from a study of blood T cell repertoires in COVID-19. Background on the study: Recovered status applied to Cohort 3 donors who had two consecutive negative PCRs. It also applied to those with clearance or with symptom resolution. Sites in the United States, Italy and Spain provided acute and convalescent COVID-19 samples.

V gene TRBV9 combines with J gene TRBJ2-3; D remains ambiguous. The sequence derives from a middle-aged man in a cohort exposed to, infected with or recovered from COVID-19 (not recorded which). The sample comprised PBMCs or T cells enriched from blood (not recorded which). DNA of the CDR3: TGTGCCAGCAGCGTAGGCACAGACACAGATACGCAGTATTTT. Its protein product is CASSVGTDTDTQYF. The full variable domain, in which reference TRBV9 and TRBJ2-3 provide the parts outside the CDR3, is DSGVTQTPKHLITATGQRVTLRCSPRSGDLSVYWYQQSLDQGLQFLIQYYNGEERAKGNILERFSAQQFPDLHSELNLSSLELGDSALYFCASSVGTDTDTQYFGPGTRLTVL.